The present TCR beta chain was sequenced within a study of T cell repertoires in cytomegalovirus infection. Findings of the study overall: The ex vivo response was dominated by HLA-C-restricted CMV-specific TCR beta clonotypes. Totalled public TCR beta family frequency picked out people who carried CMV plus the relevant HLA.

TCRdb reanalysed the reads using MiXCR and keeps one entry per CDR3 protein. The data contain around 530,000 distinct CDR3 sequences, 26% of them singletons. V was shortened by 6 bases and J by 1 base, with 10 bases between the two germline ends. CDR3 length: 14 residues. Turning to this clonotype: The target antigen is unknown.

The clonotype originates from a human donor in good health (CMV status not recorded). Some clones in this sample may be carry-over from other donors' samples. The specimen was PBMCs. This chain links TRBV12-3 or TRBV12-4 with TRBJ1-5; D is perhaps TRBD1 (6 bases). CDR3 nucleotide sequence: TGTGCCAGCAGGGGGGCCCTAAGCAATCAGCCCCAGCATTTT. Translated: CASRGALSNQPQHF.